These 18 T cell receptor beta chains came from one sample sequenced in a study of regulatory T cells in long-lasting Graves disease. The authors built TCR beta libraries using iRepertoire HTBI primers and Arm-PCR of CDR3 regions. TCRdb reanalysed the multiplex PCR reads using MiXCR and keeps one entry per CDR3 protein. The data contain roughly 610,000 distinct CDR3 sequences, around 17% of them singletons. Time point noted: newly diagnosed GD, antithyroid drugs for less than 3 months. The authors made the TCR library using RNA they extracted from PBMCs. This sample was also put to use in a study of T cells in Graves' hyperthyroidism and ophthalmopathy.

Source: peripheral blood mononuclear cells (PBMCs), taken at new diagnosis, from a patient treated with antithyroid drugs. These receptors came from a woman in her thirties with Graves disease.

The chain links TRBV4-1 to TRBJ2-7, with 8 bases lining up with TRBD1. The CDR3 sequence is 16 residues long. In germline, CDR1 is MGHRA, CDR2 YSYEKL. The V segment lost 1 base and the J segment 1 base; nucleotides outside the gene matches: 6. In DNA, the CDR3 is TGCGCCAGCAGCCAAGGGCCGACAGGGGCATCCTACGAGCAGTACTTC. Its translation is CASSQGPTGASYEQYF.

The V call is TRBV5-1, the J call TRBJ2-2, with D unclear. V gave up 0 bases and J gave up 8 bases, with 8 bases separating them. Germline values: CDR1 SGHRS, CDR2 YFSETQ. The CDR3 runs 13 residues. The CDR3 DNA is TGCGCCAGCAGCTTGGGCTCTCCGGGGGAGCTGTTTTTT. Encoded protein: CASSLGSPGELFF.

On this clonotype itself: Since a much larger clone is just one base distant, this may be a read error. V gene TRBV7-2 combines with J gene TRBJ1-6; 7 positions match TRBD1. The CDR3 spans 15 residues. Germline V gene data show CDR1 as SGHTA and CDR2 as FQGNSA. J lost 7 bases, V lost 5 bases, and 8 bases had no gene match. This CDR3 reads CASSPARGHNSPLHF. As DNA, the CDR3 is TGTGCCAGCAGCCCCGCGAGGGGGCACAATTCACCCCTCCACTTT.

This clonotype came up many times. The chain couples TRBV2 to TRBJ2-2; D not resolved. V was cut by 4 bases and J by 7 bases, with 28 bases left in between. Germline V CDR1 and CDR2: SNHLY, FYNNEI. CDR3 length: 19 residues. Written as DNA, the CDR3 is TGTGCCAGCAGTGTGATCTCGGAGATTTGCGTAGAAGCTCACGGGGAGCTGTTTTTT. Its translation: CASSVISEICVEAHGELFF.

Ten or more counts support this clonotype. The V call is TRBV12-3 or TRBV12-4, the J call TRBJ2-1, with 8 nucleotides matching TRBD2. V was clipped by 6 bases and J by 5 bases; unmatched bases: 6. The CDR3 has 14 amino acids. CDR3 coding DNA: TGTGCCAGCAGGTATATAGCGGGAAACAATGAGCAGTTCTTC. It yields the protein CASRYIAGNNEQFF.

Ten or more counts support this clonotype. Written as DNA, the CDR3 is TGTGCCAGCAGTTCCGCGGGACTAGCGGGACGATACGAGCAGTACTTC. Translated: CASSSAGLAGRYEQYF. The gene calls are TRBV6-2 or TRBV6-3 and TRBJ2-7, with TRBD2 identical over 13 bases. CDR1 and CDR2 from the germline V gene are MNHEY and SVGEGT. This CDR3 contains 16 residues. V dropped 4 bases and J dropped 4; count of bases not matched to a gene: 7.

The table lists this clonotype with a few counts. The chain couples TRBV19 to TRBJ1-5; 7 bases line up with TRBD1. There are 14 residues in the CDR3. Germline trimming cut 4 bases from V and 6 bases from J; bases unmatched to any gene: 6. The germline gives CDR1 LNHDA, CDR2 SQIVND (reference sequence). The CDR3 loop is CASSTLGQSQPQHF. The CDR3 DNA is TGTGCCAGTAGTACTTTGGGACAGTCTCAGCCCCAGCATTTT.

This clonotype was detected ten times or more. The chain carries TRBV28 and TRBJ1-1, with D unclear. V was pared by 7 bases and J by 1 base, with 13 bases between. CDR1 MDHEN and CDR2 SYDVKM come from the germline V gene. The CDR3 totals 14 residues. The CDR3 DNA reads TGTGCCAGCACCCCCCGCGGAAAGAACACTGAAGCTTTCTTT. Its protein product is CASTPRGKNTEAFF.

This clonotype was seen a handful of times. This sequence joins TRBV5-1 and TRBJ2-2, with D hard to call. The CDR3 covers 16 residues. The V and J ends lost 2 bases and 2 bases respectively, with 13 bases between them. The germline CDR1 and CDR2 sequences are SGHRS and YFSETQ. CDR3 loop: CASSFLTGFNTGELFF. Here the CDR3 DNA reads TGCGCCAGCAGCTTTCTGACCGGGTTCAACACCGGGGAGCTGTTTTTT. Together with reference TRBV5-1 and TRBJ2-2, the CDR3 gives the full variable domain: KAGVTQTPRYLIKTRGQQVTLSCSPISGHRSVSWYQQTPGQGLQFLFEYFSETQRNKGNFPGRFSGRQFSNSRSEMNVSTLELGDSALYLCASSFLTGFNTGELFFGEGSRLTVL.

The rearrangement joins TRBV19 to TRBJ1-1; D is possibly TRBD1 (5 bases). This CDR3 is 12 amino acids long. The germline V gene has CDR1 LNHDA and CDR2 SQIVND (reference sequence). The V and J ends lost 4 bases and 11 bases respectively, with 14 bases between them. DNA for the CDR3: TGTGCCAGTAGTAACGAGGGGCGTATCGCTTTCTTT. This encodes CASSNEGRIAFF.

V is TRBV19 and J is TRBJ2-6; 10 bases are a match to TRBD1. Losses at the gene ends were 4 bases for V and 4 bases for J; bases not matched to a gene: 4. The CDR3 contains 16 residues. Looked up from germline, CDR1 is LNHDA and CDR2 is SQIVND (reference sequence). For the CDR3, the DNA is TGTGCCAGTAGTAGACAGGGGGCAAAAGGGGCCAACGTCCTGACTTTC. Amino acid sequence: CASSRQGAKGANVLTF.

This clonotype was recorded a few times. The chain has TRBV2 and TRBJ2-2; D unresolved. CDR3 size: 13 residues. V lost 7 bases and J 10 bases, leaving 16 bases between the germline ends. Looked up from germline, CDR1 is SNHLY and CDR2 is FYNNEI. Written as DNA, the CDR3 is TGTGCCAGCAATTGGCAGGAAAGAATGGAGCTGTTTTTT. It specifies CASNWQERMELFF.

CDR3 residues: CASSVGQGPSSYNEQFF. CDR3 DNA: TGTGCCAGCAGCGTGGGACAGGGGCCGAGCTCCTACAATGAGCAGTTCTTC. J is TRBJ2-1 and V is TRBV9; TRBD1 aligns across 10 bases. The CDR3 spans 17 residues. Trimming took 2 bases from V and 0 from J; bases not matched to a gene: 5. In germline, CDR1 is SGDLS, CDR2 YYNGEE.

This clonotype was picked up many times. The J gene is TRBJ2-1, the V gene TRBV5-1, with D maybe TRBD2 (6 bases). The CDR3 has 15 residues. Germline values: CDR1 SGHRS, CDR2 YFSETQ. Trimming left V 0 bases short and J 6 bases short, with 13 bases between. In DNA, the CDR3 is TGCGCCAGCAGCTTGGAGGTGGCGGGGACCAATGAGCAGTTCTTC. Protein: CASSLEVAGTNEQFF.

This clonotype was recorded at least ten times. The rearrangement joins TRBV20-1 to TRBJ1-5; 9 bases are shared with TRBD1. The V gene's germline CDR1 is DFQATT and CDR2 SNEGSKA (reference sequence). This CDR3 comprises 13 residues. The CDR3 DNA reads TGCAGCTCTGCCGGGACAGGGAATCAGCCCCAGCATTTT. This gives the protein CSSAGTGNQPQHF.

The rearrangement joins TRBV28 to TRBJ1-5; D is unresolved. The germline gives CDR1 MDHEN, CDR2 SYDVKM. Trimming cost V 9 bases and J 0 bases, with 6 bases left between them. The CDR3 has 12 residues. The CDR3 spells CASQTSNQPQHF. The CDR3, as DNA: TGTGCCAGTCAGACTAGCAATCAGCCCCAGCATTTT.

The CDR3 DNA reads TGCAGCGTGGGTGGATTGGTGACCTCTAGCACAGATACGCAGTATTTT. Translation gives CSVGGLVTSSTDTQYF. The chain links TRBV29-1 to TRBJ2-3; D ambiguous. V was shortened by 6 bases and J by 0 bases, with 19 bases between the two germline ends. Germline CDR1 and CDR2: SQVTM and ANQGSEA. This CDR3 is built from 16 residues.

The genes are TRBV9 and TRBJ2-4; 8 positions agree with TRBD2. V lost 4 bases to trimming and J lost 1 base; unmatched junction nucleotides: 4. CDR1 is SGDLS and CDR2 is YYNGEE in the germline V gene. The CDR3 is 15 amino acids. This CDR3 is CASSYGGGAKNIQYF. DNA of the CDR3: TGTGCCAGCAGCTACGGGGGGGGGGCCAAAAACATTCAGTACTTC.